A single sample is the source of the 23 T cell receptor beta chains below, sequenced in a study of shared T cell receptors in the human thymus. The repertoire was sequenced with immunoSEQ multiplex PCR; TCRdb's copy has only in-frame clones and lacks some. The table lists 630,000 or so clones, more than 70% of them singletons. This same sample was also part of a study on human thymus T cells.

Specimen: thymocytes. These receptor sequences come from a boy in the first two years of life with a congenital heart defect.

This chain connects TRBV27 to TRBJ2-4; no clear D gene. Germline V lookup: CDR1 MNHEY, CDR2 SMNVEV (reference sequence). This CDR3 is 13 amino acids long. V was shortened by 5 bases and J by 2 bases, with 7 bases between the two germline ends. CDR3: CASSPSPKNIQYF. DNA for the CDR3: TGTGCCAGCAGTCCCTCCCCCAAAAACATTCAGTACTTC.

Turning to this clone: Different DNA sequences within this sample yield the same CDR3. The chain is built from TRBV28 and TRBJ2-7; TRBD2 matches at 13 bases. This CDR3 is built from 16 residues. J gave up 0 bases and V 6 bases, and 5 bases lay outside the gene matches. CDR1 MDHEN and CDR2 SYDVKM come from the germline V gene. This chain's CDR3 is CASSLRLAGGSYEQYF. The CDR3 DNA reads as TGTGCCAGCAGCCTGAGACTAGCGGGGGGCTCCTACGAGCAGTACTTC.

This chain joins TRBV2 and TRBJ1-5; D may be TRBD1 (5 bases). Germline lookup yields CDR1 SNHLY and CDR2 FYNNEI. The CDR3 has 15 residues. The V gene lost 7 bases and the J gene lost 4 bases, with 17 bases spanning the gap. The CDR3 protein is CASILGGGGNQPQHF. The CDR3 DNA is TGTGCCAGCATCCTCGGGGGTGGAGGGAATCAGCCCCAGCATTTT.

The CDR3: CASSQVQSTGGSYNEQFF. As DNA, the CDR3 is TGCGCCAGCAGCCAAGTTCAATCGACAGGGGGCTCCTACAATGAGCAGTTCTTC. V is TRBV4-1 and J is TRBJ2-1; 9 bases line up with TRBD1. The CDR3 is made up of 18 amino acids. The germline V gene has CDR1 MGHRA and CDR2 YSYEKL. Germline trimming cut 1 base from V and 0 bases from J; bases unmatched to any gene: 7.

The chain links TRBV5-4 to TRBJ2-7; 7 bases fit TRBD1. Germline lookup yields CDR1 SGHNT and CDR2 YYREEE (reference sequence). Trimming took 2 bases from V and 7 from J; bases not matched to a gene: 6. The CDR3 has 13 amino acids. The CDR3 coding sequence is TGTGCCAGCAGCTTAATTGGGACAGAAGAGCAGTACTTC. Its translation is CASSLIGTEEQYF.

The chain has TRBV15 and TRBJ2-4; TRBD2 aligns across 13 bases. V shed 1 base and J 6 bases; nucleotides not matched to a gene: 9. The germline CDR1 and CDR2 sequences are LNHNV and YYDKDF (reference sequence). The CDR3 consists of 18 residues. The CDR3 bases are TGTGCCACCAGCAGAGCCCGAGGCACTAGCGGGGGGGTAAACATTCAGTACTTC. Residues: CATSRARGTSGGVNIQYF.

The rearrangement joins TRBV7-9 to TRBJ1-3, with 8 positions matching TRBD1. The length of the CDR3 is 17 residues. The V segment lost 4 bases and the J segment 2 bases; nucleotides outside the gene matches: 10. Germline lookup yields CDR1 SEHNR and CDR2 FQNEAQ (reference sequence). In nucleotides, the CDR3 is TGTGCCAGCAGCTACGGGATCAAGGACAGGGCTGGAAACACCATATATTTT. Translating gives CASSYGIKDRAGNTIYF.

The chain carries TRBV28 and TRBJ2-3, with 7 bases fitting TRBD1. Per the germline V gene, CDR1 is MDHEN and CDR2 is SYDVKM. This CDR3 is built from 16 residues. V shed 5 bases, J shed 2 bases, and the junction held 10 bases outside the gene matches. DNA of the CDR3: TGTGCCAGCAGTGCCCACGGACAGGTGGACACAGATACGCAGTATTTT. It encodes CASSAHGQVDTDTQYF.

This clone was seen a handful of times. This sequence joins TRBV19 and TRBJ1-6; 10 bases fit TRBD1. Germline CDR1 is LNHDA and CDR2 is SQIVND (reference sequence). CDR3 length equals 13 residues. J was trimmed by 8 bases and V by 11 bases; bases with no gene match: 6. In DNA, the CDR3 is TGTGCCGCCGGACAGGGGGAGCATTCACCCCTCCACTTT. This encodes CAAGQGEHSPLHF.

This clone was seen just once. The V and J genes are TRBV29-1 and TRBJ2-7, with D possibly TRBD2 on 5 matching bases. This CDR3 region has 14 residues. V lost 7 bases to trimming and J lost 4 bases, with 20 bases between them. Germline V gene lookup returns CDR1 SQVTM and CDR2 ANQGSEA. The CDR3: CSAKGVWSGYEQYF. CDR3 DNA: TGCAGCGCCAAGGGAGTCTGGAGTGGGTACGAGCAGTACTTC.

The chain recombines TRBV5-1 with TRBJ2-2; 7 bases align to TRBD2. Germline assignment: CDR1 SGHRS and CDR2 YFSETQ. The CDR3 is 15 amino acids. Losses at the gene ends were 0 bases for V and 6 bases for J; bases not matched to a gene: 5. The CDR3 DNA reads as TGCGCCAGCAGCTTGGCCGTTGGGGGGGCCGGGGAGCTGTTTTTT. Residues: CASSLAVGGAGELFF.

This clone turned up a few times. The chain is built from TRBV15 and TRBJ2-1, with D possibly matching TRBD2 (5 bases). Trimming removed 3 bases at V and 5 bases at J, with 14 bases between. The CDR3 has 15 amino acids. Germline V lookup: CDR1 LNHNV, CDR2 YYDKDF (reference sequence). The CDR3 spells CATSSRGKTHNEQFF. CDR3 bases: TGTGCCACCAGCAGCCGGGGTAAGACCCACAATGAGCAGTTCTTC.

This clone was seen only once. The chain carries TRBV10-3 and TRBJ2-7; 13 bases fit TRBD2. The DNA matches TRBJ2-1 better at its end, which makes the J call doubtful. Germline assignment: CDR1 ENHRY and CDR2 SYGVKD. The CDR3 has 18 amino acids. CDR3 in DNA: TGTGCCATCAGCACCGGGACTAGCGGGACCAGCTCCTACAATGAGCAGTTCTTC. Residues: CAISTGTSGTSSYNEQFF.

CDR3 protein: CASTGTVSYEQYF. The CDR3 region has the DNA TGTGCCAGTACCGGGACAGTCTCCTACGAGCAGTACTTC. The chain has TRBV2 and TRBJ2-7; TRBD1 agrees at 7 bases. The J segment lost 0 bases and the V segment lost 9 bases, leaving 5 bases of the junction unmatched. Germline assignment: CDR1 SNHLY and CDR2 FYNNEI. The CDR3 is 13 residues long.

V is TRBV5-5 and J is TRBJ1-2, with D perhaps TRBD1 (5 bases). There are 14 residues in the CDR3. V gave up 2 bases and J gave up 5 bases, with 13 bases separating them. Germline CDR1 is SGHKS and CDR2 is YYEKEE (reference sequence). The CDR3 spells CASSFREGSYGYTF. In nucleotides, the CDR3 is TGTGCCAGCAGCTTCAGGGAGGGTTCATATGGCTACACCTTC.

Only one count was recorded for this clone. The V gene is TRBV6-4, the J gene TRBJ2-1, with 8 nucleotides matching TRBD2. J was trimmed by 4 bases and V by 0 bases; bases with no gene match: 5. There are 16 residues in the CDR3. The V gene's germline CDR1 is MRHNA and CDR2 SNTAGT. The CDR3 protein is CASSDSPGGPYNEQFF. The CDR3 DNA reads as TGTGCCAGCAGTGACTCGCCGGGAGGGCCGTACAATGAGCAGTTCTTC.

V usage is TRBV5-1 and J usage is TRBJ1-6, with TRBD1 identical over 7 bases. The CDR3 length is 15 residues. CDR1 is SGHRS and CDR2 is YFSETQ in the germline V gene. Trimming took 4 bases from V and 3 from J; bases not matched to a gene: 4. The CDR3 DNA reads TGCGCCAGCAGCGGGGGGACAGACTATAATTCACCCCTCCACTTT. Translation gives CASSGGTDYNSPLHF.

The CDR3 region is CASSLRTSGRQPYNEQFF. The CDR3 nucleotides are TGTGCCAGCAGCCTTCGGACTAGCGGGAGGCAACCCTACAATGAGCAGTTCTTC. The V and J genes are TRBV9 and TRBJ2-1, with 14 bases that match TRBD2. CDR3 length: 18 residues. CDR1 and CDR2 (germline): SGDLS, YYNGEE. Germline trimming cut 4 bases from V and 2 bases from J; bases unmatched to any gene: 8.

The CDR3 bases are TGCGCCAGCAGTGGAGTAGCGGGAGGCACAGATACGCAGTATTTT. Amino acids: CASSGVAGGTDTQYF. This rearrangement joins TRBV10-2 to TRBJ2-3; 9 bases match TRBD2. V shed 4 bases, J shed 1 base, and the junction held 3 bases outside the gene matches. CDR3 length: 15 residues. CDR1 is WSHSY and CDR2 is SAAADI in the germline V gene.

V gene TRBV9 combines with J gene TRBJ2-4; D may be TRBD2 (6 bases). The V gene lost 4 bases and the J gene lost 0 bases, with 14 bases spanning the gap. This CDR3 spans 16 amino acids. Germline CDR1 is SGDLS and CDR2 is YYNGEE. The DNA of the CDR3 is TGTGCCAGCAGCACCGGAGGGGTACTAGCCAAAAACATTCAGTACTTC. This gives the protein CASSTGGVLAKNIQYF.

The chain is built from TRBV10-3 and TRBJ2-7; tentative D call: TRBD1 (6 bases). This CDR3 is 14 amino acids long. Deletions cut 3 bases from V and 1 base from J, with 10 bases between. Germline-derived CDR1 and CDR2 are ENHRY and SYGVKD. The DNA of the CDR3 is TGTGCCATCAGTGAAAGAGGACAGTCCTACGAGCAGTACTTC. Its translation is CAISERGQSYEQYF.

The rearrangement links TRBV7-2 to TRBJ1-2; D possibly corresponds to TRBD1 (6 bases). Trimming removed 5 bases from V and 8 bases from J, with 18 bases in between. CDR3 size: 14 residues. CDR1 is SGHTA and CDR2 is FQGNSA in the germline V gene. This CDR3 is CASSASWGGGGYTF. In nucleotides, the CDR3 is TGTGCCAGCAGCGCATCTTGGGGGGGCGGAGGCTACACCTTC.

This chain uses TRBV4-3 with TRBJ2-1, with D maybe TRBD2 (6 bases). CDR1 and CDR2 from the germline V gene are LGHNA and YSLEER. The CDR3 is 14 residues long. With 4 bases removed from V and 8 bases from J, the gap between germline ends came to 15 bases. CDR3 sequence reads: CASSLSSERDEQFF. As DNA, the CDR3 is TGCGCCAGCAGCCTCTCTAGCGAGCGGGATGAGCAGTTCTTC.